This T cell receptor (beta chain) appears in the sequencing data of a study of prognosis after radiotherapy for stage I lung cancer. Study background: Aged roughly 53 to 90 years, with a median of 74.5 years, the patients were 10 to 15 men and roughly six women. Therapy given concurrently with stereotactic body radiotherapy reached no patient.

V shed 8 bases, J shed 7 bases, and the junction held 13 bases outside the gene matches. The CDR3 covers 14 residues. Prior chemotherapy, radiotherapy and other malignancies were absent; CT and PET/CT showed node-negative disease. By two-round multiplex PCR, the TCR beta CDR3 was amplified from genomic DNA. It was primers specific to each TRBV and TRBJ gene that first-round PCR used. TCRdb used MiXCR to reprocess the multiplex PCR reads, holding one entry per CDR3 protein. The repertoire includes about 27,000 distinct CDR3 sequences, 46% of them detected once, and 15% sits in the top ten. The TCR was taken from a donor over 45 with non-small cell lung cancer. The chain couples TRBV12-3 or TRBV12-4 to TRBJ1-2, with 7 nucleotides matching TRBD1. Sequenced material: PBMCs, taken before or after stereotactic body radiation therapy (not recorded which). The DNA for the CDR3 is TGTGCCAGCGGGTTGTTGGGAGGGGGCTCTGGCTACACCTTC. It is translated as CASGLLGGGSGYTF.